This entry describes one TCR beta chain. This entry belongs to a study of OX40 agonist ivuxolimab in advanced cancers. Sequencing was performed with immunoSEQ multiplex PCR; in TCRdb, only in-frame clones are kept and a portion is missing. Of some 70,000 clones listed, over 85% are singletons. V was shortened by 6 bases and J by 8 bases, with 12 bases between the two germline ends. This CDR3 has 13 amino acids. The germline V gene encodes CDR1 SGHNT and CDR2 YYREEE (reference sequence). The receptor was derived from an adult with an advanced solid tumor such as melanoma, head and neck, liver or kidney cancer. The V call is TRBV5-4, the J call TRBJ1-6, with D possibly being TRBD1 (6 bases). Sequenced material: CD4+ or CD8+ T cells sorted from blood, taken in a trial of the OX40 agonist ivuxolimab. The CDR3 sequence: CASTWGADSPLHF. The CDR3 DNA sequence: TGTGCCAGCACGTGGGGGGCGGATTCACCCCTCCACTTT.